This T cell receptor (beta chain) comes out of a study of tumor and adjacent non-tumor tissue in lung cancer. Study as a whole: Aged 31 to 76 years, patients included fewer than 11 men and roughly 5 women with stage I to III disease.

RNA was extracted from bulk tissue without any cell sorting. This non-tumor lung sample came from over 3 cm beyond the tumor edge. Chemotherapy-naive patients with new lung cancer underwent thoracic surgery in China, August–late 2014. Study conclusions and caveats: Top 100 clones took a larger repertoire share in normal lung.

This clonotype was counted only a few times. Antigen unknown. The germline gene is not matched at one end of the junction; a read error may be the cause. Looked up from germline, CDR1 is SGHNT and CDR2 is YENEEA. The CDR3 extends over 17 amino acids. The library came from three nested PCR rounds adapted from ARM-PCR protocols. One entry per CDR3 protein results from TCRdb running MiXCR on the multiplex PCR reads. This sample yields tens of thousands of distinct CDR3 sequences, of which 74% are seen a single time; around 23% belongs to the top ten. The chain recombines TRBV11-3 with TRBJ1-5; the D gene is possibly TRBD1 (5 bases). The source material was distant non-tumor lung tissue. This sequence originates from a woman aged 55-70 years with non-small cell lung cancer. This CDR3 reads CVSSSQRACRAPEPQHF. The CDR3 nucleotides are TGTGTCAGCAGCTCGCAAAGAGCATGCAGGGCCCCGGAGCCCCAGCATTTT.